The clone carrying this T cell receptor beta chain has more than one count but fewer than ten. This entry belongs to a study of somatic mutations in cytotoxic T cells in rheumatoid arthritis. Study summary: Blood (approximately 30 ml EDTA) from each patient was taken right after diagnosis, before any treatment.

Assay used: immunoSEQ multiplex PCR; TCRdb lists only in-frame clones, some missing. Altogether tens of thousands of clones are present, approximately 86% being singletons, with the ten largest covering 7.5% to 9.5%. Trimming cost V 2 bases and J 4 bases, with 18 bases left between them. The CDR3 runs to 16 residues. Germline V gene sequence: CDR1 MNHEY, CDR2 SMNVEV (reference sequence). This TCR came from an adult with rheumatoid arthritis. The chain employs TRBV27 and TRBJ2-7, with no clear D. The specimen was CD8+ T cells sorted from blood. The chain's CDR3 is CASSLLTDLGPYEQYF. CDR3 DNA: TGTGCCAGCAGTTTACTGACGGACCTTGGGCCTTACGAGCAGTACTTC.